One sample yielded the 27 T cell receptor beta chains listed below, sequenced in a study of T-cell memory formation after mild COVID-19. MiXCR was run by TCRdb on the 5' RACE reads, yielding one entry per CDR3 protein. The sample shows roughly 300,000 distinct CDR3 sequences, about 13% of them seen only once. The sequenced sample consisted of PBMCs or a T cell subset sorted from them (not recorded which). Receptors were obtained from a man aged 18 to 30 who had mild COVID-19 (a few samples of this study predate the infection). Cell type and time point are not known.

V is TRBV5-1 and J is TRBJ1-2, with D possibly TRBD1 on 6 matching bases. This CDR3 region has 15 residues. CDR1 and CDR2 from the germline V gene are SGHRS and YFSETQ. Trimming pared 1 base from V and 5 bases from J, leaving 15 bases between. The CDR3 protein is CASSLSPAGEYGYTF. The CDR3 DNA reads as TGCGCCAGCAGCTTGTCCCCAGCAGGGGAGTATGGCTACACCTTC.

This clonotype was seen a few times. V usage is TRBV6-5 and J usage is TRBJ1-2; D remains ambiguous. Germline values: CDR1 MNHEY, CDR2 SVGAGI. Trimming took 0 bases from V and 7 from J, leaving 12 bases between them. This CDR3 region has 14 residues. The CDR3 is CASSYSGRSVGYTF. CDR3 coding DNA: TGTGCCAGCAGTTACTCGGGCCGCAGCGTTGGCTACACCTTC.

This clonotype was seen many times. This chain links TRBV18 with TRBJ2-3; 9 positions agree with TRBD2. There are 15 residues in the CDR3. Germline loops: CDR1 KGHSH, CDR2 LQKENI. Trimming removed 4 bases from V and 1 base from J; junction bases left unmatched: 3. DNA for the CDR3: TGTGCCAGCTCACACCGACTAGCGGGCACAGATACGCAGTATTTT. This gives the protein CASSHRLAGTDTQYF.

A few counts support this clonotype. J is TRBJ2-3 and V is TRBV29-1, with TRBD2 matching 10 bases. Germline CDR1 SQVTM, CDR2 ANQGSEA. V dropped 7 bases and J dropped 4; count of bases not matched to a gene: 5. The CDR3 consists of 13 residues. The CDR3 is CSGTSGVSDTQYF. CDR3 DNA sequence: TGCAGCGGTACTAGCGGGGTATCAGATACGCAGTATTTT.

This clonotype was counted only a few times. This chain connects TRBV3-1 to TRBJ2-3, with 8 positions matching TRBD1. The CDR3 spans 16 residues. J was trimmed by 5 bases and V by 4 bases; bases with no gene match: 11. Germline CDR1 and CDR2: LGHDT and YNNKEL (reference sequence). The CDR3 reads CASSPYTPRGQDTQYF. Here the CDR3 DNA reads TGTGCCAGCAGCCCGTACACTCCCAGGGGGCAAGATACGCAGTATTTT.

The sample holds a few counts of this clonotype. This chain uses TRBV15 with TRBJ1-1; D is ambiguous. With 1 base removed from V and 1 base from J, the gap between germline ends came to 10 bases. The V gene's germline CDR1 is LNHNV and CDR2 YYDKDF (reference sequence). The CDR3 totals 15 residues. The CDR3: CATSRVKNPNTEAFF. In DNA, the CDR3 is TGTGCCACCAGCAGAGTAAAGAATCCGAACACTGAAGCTTTCTTT.

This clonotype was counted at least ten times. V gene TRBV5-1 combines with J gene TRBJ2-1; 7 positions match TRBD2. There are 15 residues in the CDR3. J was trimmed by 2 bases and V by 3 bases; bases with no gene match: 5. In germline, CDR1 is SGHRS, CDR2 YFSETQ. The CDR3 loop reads CASSYAGETYNEQFF. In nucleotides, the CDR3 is TGCGCCAGCAGCTACGCGGGGGAGACCTACAATGAGCAGTTCTTC.

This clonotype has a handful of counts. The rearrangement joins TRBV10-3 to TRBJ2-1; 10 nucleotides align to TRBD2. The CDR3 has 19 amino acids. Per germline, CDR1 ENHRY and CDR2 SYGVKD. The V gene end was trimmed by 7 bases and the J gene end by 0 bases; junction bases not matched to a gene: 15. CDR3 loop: CAITGTGSGGPSSYNEQFF. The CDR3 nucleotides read TGTGCCATCACTGGGACTGGTAGCGGGGGGCCGAGCTCCTACAATGAGCAGTTCTTC.

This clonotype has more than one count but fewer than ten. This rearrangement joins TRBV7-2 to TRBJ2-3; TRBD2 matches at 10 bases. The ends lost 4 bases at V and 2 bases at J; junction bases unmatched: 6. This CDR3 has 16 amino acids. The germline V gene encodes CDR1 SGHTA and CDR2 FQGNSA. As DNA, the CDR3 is TGTGCCAGCAGCTGGTCTAGCGGGGGCTCCACAGATACGCAGTATTTT. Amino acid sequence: CASSWSSGGSTDTQYF.

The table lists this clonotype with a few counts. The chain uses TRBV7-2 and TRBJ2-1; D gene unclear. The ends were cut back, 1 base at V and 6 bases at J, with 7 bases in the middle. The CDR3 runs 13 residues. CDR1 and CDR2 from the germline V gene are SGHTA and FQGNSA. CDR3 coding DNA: TGTGCCAGCAGCTTAGTCTACGGCAATGAGCAGTTCTTC. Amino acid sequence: CASSLVYGNEQFF.

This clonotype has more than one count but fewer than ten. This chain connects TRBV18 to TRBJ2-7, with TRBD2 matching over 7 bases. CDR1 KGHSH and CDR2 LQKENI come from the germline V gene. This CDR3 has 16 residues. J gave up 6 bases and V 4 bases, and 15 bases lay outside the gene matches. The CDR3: CASSRGPGPGGGEQYV. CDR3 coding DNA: TGTGCCAGCTCACGGGGCCCTGGTCCGGGCGGGGGCGAGCAGTACGTC.

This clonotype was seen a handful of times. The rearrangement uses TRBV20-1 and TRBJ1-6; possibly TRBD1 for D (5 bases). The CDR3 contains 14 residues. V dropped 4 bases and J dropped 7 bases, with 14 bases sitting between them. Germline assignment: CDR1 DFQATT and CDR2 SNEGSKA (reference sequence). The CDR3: CSAKRDPRNSPLHF. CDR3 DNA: TGCAGTGCTAAGCGGGACCCCCGAAATTCACCCCTCCACTTT.

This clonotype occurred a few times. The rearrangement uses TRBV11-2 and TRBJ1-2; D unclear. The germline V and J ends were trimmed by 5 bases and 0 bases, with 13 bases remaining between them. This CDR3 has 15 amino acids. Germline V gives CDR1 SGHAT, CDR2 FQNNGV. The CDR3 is CASSPRLVTNYGYTF. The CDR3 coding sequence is TGTGCCAGCAGCCCTCGATTGGTAACTAACTATGGCTACACCTTC.

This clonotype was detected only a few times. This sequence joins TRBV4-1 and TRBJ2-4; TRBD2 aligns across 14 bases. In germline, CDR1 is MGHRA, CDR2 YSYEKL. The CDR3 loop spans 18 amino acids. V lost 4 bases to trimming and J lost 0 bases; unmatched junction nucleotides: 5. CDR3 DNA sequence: TGCGCCAGCAGCCCCGGACTAGCGGGGGGCCTAGCCAAAAACATTCAGTACTTC. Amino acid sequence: CASSPGLAGGLAKNIQYF.

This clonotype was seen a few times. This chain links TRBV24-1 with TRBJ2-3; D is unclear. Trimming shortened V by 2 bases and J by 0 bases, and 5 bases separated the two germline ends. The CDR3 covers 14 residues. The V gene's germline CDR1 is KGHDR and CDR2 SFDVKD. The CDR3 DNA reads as TGTGCCACCAGTGATTCGACTAGCACAGATACGCAGTATTTT. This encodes CATSDSTSTDTQYF.

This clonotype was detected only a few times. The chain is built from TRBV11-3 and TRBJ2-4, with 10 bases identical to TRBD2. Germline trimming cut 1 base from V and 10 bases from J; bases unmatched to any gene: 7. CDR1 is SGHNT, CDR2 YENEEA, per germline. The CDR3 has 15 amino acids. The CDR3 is CASSLGTSGPTIQYF. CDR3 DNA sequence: TGTGCCAGCAGCTTAGGGACTAGCGGCCCGACAATTCAGTACTTC.

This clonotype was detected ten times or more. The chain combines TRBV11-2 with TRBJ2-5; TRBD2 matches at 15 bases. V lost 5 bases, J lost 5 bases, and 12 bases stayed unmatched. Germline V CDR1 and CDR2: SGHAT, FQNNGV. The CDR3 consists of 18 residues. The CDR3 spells CASSPKRTSGGAPETQYF. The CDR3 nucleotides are TGTGCCAGCAGCCCCAAGAGGACTAGCGGGGGGGCCCCGGAGACCCAGTACTTC. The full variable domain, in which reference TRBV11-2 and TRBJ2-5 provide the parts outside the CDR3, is EAGVAQSPRYKIIEKRQSVAFWCNPISGHATLYWYQQILGQGPKLLIQFQNNGVVDDSQLPKDRFSAERLKGVDSTLKIQPAKLEDSAVYLCASSPKRTSGGAPETQYFGPGTRLLVL.

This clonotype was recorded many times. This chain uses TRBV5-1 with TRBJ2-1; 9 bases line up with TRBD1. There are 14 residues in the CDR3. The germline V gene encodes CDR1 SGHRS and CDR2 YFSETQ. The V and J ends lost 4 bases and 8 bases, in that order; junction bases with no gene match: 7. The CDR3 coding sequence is TGCGCCAGCAGCCTGGACAGGGGAATCGATGAGCAGTTCTTC. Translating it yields CASSLDRGIDEQFF.

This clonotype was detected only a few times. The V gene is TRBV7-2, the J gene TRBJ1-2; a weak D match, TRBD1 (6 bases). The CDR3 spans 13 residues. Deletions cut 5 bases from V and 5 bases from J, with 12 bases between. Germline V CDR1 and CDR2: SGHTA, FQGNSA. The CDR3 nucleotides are TGTGCCAGCAGCCCCCAGGGGCAGTATGGCTACACCTTC. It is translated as CASSPQGQYGYTF.

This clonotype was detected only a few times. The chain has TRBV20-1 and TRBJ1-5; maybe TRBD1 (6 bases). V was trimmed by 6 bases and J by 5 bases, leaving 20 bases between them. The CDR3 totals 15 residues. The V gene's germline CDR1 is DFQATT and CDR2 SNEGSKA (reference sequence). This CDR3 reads CSAEPPGAAYQPQHF. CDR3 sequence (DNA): TGCAGTGCGGAGCCCCCGGGGGCAGCTTATCAGCCCCAGCATTTT.

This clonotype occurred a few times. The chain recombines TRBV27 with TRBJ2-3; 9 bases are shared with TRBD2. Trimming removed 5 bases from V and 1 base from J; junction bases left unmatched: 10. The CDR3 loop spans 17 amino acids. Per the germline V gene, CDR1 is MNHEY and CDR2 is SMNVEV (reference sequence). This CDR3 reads CASSPGTSPRRTDTQYF. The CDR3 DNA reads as TGTGCCAGCAGTCCCGGGACTAGCCCCCGGCGCACAGATACGCAGTATTTT.

The CDR3 reads CASLGGSSYNEQFF. In DNA form, the CDR3 reads TGTGCCAGCTTAGGTGGGAGCTCCTACAATGAGCAGTTCTTC. V and J are TRBV12-3 or TRBV12-4 and TRBJ2-1, with D perhaps TRBD2 (5 bases). V lost 8 bases and J lost 0, with 11 bases in between. This CDR3 is built from 14 residues.

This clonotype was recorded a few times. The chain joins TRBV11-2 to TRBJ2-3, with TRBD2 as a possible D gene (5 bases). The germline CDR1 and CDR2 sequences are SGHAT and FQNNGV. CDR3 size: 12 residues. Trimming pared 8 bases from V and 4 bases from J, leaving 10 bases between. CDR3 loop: CASALGADTQYF. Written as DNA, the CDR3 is TGTGCCAGCGCACTAGGAGCAGATACGCAGTATTTT.

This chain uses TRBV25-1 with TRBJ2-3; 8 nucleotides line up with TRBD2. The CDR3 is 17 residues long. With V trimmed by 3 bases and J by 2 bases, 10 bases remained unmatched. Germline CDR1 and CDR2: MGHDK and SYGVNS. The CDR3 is CASSEGRLAGTTDTQYF. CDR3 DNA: TGTGCCAGCAGTGAGGGCAGGTTAGCGGGGACCACAGATACGCAGTATTTT.

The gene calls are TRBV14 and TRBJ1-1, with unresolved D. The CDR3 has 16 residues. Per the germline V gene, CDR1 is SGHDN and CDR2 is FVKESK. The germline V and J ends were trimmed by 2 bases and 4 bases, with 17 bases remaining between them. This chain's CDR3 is CASSQPRLLGTTEAFF. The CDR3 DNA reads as TGTGCCAGCAGCCAACCGAGACTCCTAGGAACCACTGAAGCTTTCTTT.

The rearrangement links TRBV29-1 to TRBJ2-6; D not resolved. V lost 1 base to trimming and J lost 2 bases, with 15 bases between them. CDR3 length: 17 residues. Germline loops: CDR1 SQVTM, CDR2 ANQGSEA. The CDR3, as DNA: TGCAGCGTTGAAGGGGTGCAGAGCGTGGCTGGGGCCAACGTCCTGACTTTC. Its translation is CSVEGVQSVAGANVLTF. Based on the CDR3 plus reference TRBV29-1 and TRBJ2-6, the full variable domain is SAVISQKPSRDICQRGTSLTIQCQVDSQVTMMFWYRQQPGQSLTLIATANQGSEATYESGFVIDKFPISRPNLTFSTLTVSNMSPEDSSIYLCSVEGVQSVAGANVLTFGAGSRLTVL.

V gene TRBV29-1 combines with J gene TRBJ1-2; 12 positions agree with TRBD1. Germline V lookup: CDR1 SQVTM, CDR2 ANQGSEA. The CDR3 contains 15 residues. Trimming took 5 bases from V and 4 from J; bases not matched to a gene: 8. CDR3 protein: CSVRPGTGGFYGYTF. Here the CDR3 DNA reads TGCAGCGTTAGGCCCGGGACAGGGGGCTTCTATGGCTACACCTTC.